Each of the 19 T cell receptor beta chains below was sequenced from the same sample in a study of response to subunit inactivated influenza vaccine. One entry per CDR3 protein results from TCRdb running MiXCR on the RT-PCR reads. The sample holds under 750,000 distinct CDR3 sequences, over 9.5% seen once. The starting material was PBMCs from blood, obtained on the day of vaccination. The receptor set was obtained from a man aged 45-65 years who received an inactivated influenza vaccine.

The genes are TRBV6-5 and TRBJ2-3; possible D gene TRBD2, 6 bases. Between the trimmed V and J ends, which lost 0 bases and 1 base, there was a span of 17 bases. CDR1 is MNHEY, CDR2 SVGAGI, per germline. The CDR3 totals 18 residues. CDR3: CASSYSSSWRGRTDTQYF. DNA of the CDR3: TGTGCCAGCAGTTACTCGAGTTCCTGGCGGGGTCGCACAGATACGCAGTATTTT.

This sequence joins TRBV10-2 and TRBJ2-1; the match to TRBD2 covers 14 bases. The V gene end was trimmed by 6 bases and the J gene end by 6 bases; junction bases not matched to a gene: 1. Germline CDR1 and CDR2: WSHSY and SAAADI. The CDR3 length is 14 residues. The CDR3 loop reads CASRTSGRVNEQFF. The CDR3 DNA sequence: TGCGCCAGCAGGACTAGCGGGAGGGTCAATGAGCAGTTCTTC.

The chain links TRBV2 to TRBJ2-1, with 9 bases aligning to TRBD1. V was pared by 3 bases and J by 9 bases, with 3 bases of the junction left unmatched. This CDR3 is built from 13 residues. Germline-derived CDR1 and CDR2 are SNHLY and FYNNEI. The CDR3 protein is CASSEGQGSEQFF. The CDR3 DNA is TGTGCCAGCAGTGAGGGACAGGGAAGTGAGCAGTTCTTC.

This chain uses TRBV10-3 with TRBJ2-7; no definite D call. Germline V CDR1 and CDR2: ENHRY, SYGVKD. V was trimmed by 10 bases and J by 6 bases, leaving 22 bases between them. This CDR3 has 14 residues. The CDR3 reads CATGSPLDPAEQYF. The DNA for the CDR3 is TGTGCCACTGGATCCCCCTTGGACCCCGCCGAGCAGTACTTC.

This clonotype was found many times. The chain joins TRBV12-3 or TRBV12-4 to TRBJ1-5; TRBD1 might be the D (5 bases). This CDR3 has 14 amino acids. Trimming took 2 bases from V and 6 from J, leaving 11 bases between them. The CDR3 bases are TGTGCCAGCAGTTTATTGAGGGGATCTCAGCCCCAGCATTTT. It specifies CASSLLRGSQPQHF.

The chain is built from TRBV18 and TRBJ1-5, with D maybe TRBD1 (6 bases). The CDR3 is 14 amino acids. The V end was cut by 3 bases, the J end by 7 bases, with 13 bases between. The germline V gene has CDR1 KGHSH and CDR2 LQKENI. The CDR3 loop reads CASSPGRGGQPQHF. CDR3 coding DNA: TGTGCCAGCTCACCCGGCAGGGGAGGACAGCCCCAGCATTTT.

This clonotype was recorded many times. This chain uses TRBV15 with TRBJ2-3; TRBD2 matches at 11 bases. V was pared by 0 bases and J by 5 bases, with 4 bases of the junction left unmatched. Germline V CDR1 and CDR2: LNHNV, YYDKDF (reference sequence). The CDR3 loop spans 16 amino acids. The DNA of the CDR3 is TGTGCCACCAGCAGAGATGTAGGACTAGCGGGAGATACGCAGTATTTT. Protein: CATSRDVGLAGDTQYF.

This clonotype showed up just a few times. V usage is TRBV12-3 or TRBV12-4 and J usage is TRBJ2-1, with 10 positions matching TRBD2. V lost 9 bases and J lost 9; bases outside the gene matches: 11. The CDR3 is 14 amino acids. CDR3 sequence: CASAGVAGGVEQFF. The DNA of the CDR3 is TGTGCCAGTGCGGGGGTAGCGGGGGGAGTTGAGCAGTTCTTC.

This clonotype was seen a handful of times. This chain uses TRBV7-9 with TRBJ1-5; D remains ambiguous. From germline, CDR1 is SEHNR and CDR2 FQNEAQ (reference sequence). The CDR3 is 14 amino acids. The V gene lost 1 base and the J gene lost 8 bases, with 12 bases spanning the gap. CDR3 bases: TGTGCCAGCAGCTTAGGCTCGTTAGCGGAGCCCCAGCATTTT. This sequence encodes CASSLGSLAEPQHF.

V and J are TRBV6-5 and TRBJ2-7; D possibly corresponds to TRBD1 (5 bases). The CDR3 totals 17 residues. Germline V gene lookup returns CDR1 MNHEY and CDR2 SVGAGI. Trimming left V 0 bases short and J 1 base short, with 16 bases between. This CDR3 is CASSYSTPREISYEQYF. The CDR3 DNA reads TGTGCCAGCAGTTACTCGACTCCCAGGGAAATTTCCTACGAGCAGTACTTC.

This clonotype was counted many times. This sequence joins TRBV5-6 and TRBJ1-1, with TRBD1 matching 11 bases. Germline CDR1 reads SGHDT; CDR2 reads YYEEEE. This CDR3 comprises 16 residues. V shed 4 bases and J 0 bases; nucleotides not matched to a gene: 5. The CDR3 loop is CASSPDRGLVNTEAFF. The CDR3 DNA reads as TGTGCCAGCAGCCCGGACAGGGGGCTTGTGAACACTGAAGCTTTCTTT. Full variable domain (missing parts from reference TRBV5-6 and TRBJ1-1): DAGVTQSPTHLIKTRGQQVTLRCSPKSGHDTVSWYQQALGQGPQFIFQYYEEEERQRGNFPDRFSGHQFPNYSSELNVNALLLGDSALYLCASSPDRGLVNTEAFFGQGTRLTVV.

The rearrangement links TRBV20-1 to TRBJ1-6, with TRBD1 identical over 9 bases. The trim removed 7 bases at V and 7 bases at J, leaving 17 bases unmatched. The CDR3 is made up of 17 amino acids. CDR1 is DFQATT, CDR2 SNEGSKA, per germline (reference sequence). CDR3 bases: TGCAGTGTCCCAGACTTCGGACAGGGGACGAGGAATTCACCCCTCCACTTT. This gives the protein CSVPDFGQGTRNSPLHF.

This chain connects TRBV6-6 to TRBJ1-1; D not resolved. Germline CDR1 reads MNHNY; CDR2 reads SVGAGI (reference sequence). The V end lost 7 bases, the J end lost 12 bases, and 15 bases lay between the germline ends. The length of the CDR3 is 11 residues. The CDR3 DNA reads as TGTGCCAGCACATCGTACCGGGGAACTTTCTTT. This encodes CASTSYRGTFF.

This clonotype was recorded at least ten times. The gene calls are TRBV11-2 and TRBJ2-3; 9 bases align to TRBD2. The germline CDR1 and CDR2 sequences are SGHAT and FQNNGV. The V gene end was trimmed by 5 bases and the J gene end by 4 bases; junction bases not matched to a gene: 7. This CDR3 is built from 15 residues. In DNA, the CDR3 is TGTGCCAGCAGCCCGGGACTAGCTGAAGCAGATACGCAGTATTTT. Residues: CASSPGLAEADTQYF.

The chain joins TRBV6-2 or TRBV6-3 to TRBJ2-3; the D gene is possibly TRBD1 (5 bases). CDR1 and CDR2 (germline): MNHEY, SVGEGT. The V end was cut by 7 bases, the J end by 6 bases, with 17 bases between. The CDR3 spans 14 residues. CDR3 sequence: CASKVDTRPDTQYF. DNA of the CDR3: TGTGCCAGCAAGGTGGACACCCGCCCGGATACGCAGTATTTT.

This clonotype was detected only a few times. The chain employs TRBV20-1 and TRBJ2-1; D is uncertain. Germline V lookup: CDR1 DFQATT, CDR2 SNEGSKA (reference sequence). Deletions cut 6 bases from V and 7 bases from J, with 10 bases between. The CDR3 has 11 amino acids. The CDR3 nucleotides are TGCAGTGCAACTTGGGAAAATGAGCAGTTCTTC. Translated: CSATWENEQFF.

For the CDR3, the DNA is TGTGCCAGCAGCTTCACAGGGGGCGGTTATGGCTACACCTTC. It specifies CASSFTGGGYGYTF. The V and J genes are TRBV7-9 and TRBJ1-2, with 9 nucleotides matching TRBD1. Germline CDR1 SEHNR, CDR2 FQNEAQ (reference sequence). The CDR3 is 14 residues long. With 3 bases clipped from V and 5 bases from J, the junction kept 4 bases outside the gene matches.

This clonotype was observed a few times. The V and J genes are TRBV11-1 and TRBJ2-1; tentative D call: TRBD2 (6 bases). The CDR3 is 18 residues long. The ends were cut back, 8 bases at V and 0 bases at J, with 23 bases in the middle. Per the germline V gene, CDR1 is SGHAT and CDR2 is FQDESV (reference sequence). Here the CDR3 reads CASLLGGFEDGSYNEQFF. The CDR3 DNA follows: TGTGCCAGCCTGCTTGGGGGGTTCGAGGACGGCTCCTACAATGAGCAGTTCTTC.

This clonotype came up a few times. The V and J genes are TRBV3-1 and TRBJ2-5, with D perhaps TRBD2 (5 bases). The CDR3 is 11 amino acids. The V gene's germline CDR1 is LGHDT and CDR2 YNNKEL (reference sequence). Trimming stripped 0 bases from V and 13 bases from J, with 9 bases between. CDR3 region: CASSQDKEVYF. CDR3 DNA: TGTGCCAGCAGCCAAGACAAGGAGGTGTACTTC.